The clone carrying this T cell receptor beta chain was counted between two and nine times. Data came from immunoSEQ multiplex PCR; TCRdb stores just in-frame clones and leaves some out. The data show roughly 65,000 clones, 88% seen once. This sample was included in a study of OX40 agonist ivuxolimab in advanced cancers. Trimming pared 5 bases from V and 1 base from J, leaving 14 bases between. CDR3 size: 15 residues. Germline assignment: CDR1 LNHDA and CDR2 SQIVND (reference sequence). This specimen consisted of CD4+ or CD8+ T cells sorted from blood, obtained in a trial of the OX40 agonist ivuxolimab. The rearrangement uses TRBV19 and TRBJ1-1, with a weak D call TRBD1 (5 bases). The TCR sequence derives from an adult with an advanced solid tumor such as melanoma, head and neck, liver or kidney cancer. This CDR3 reads CASSPHGTANTEAFF. For the CDR3, the DNA is TGTGCCAGTAGTCCTCACGGGACCGCGAACACTGAAGCTTTCTTT.